This T cell receptor beta chain stems from a study of cytomegalovirus exposure and HLA in healthy donors (dated by TCRdb to the late 2010s). For the wider study: In an earlier analysis of around 540 of the donors, under 300 Gb of sequence data and 120 million or so unique TCR beta sequences from 180 million or so T cells were reported. An early release covering about 600 HLA-typed donors comprised roughly 300 gigabases of sequencing data and about 90 million unique TCR sequences. Among the roughly 400 genotyped donors, around 79% belonged to the genetic ancestry cluster associated with self-reported Caucasian donors. The aim of the study was to test whether cataloging public T cell receptors could identify signatures of past pathogen exposure. Using immunosequencing, the study profiled T cell repertoires from some 670 subjects and related those repertoires to cytomegalovirus serostatus. Along with the roughly 700-subject first cohort, a separate validation cohort of over a hundred different subjects was used. The study combined high-throughput TCR immunosequencing, statistical association of individual TCRs with disease status, and machine learning to predict cytomegalovirus infection status. A later analysis re-analyzed previously published TCR beta repertoires from approximately 670 donors and added high-resolution HLA genotyping to study TCR occurrence patterns. The later analysis used no new phenotypic data to find candidate immune exposures, relying instead on TCR beta sequences and their occurrence across donors. To decide whether each TCR beta V gene segment behaved as functional or pseudogenic, an earlier analysis of some 570 of the donors relied on high-throughput TCR beta sequencing. Donor age, sex, ethnicity and CMV serostatus were compiled together with the repertoire data. A later genetic analysis used genome-wide SNP genotypes for about 60% of the roughly 700 donors, treating that subset as a discovery cohort. Every discovery cohort repertoire had been produced on one sequencing platform. Both class I and class II loci were covered by HLA typing, at four-digit resolution. Typing coverage varied by locus: roughly 629-640 donors for A, B, C, DRB1 and DQB1; approximately 500 for DQA1; about 570 for DPA1; roughly 450 for DPB1. Because of strong linkage in the cohort, five DR-DQ haplotypes were treated as single units for association and clustering. Across about 370 genotyped donors of the cohort, an average of approximately 240,000 unique TCR beta nucleotide sequences per donor were sequenced, and 15% to 20% of those sequences were non-productive.

Remarks on this clone: Its cognate antigen has yet to be identified.

On the study overall, not on this receptor specifically: Presence/absence analyses assumed roughly uniform sequencing depth across donors, an assumption that may not hold. According to the authors, the approach could potentially be generalized to other disease states and immunological phenotypes. In a later analysis, around 15,000 TCR beta sequences were associated with specific HLA alleles at a false discovery rate of 0.05. A further reported finding was that TCR beta sequences accurately predicted the HLA-A and HLA-B alleles for most subjects in the first cohort. According to a later analysis, parvovirus B19, influenza, CMV and Epstein-Barr virus appeared linked to several top co-occurrence clusters. Because some donors lacked HLA typing at each locus, the association tests relied only on the typed subset. In a later analysis, the rate of TCR association differed among HLA loci, with DRB1 alleles having the most associated TCRs and HLA-C alleles having the fewest. Most TCR sequences were seen in very few donors, while some public TCRs were found in many individuals. According to a later analysis, most CMV-associated TCR beta chains appeared to be HLA-restricted, and the HLA associations seemed to be driven largely by CMV exposure. In an earlier analysis of more than 500 of the donors, most TCR beta V segments appeared in productive rearrangements about 87% or about 30% of the time, broadly matching IMGT annotations. Some IMGT-functional V segments, including TRBV6-2 and TRBV6-3, could not be told apart with the 87-base-pair reads, so those segments were excluded. Immune exposure information for the cohort was limited to CMV serostatus. This cohort had only TCR beta chains sequenced, and the lack of alpha or paired-chain data limited which features could be detected. Linkage disequilibrium might explain the correlated functional status among segregating V segments, but an unknown experimental factor could not be excluded. A later analysis found that HLA-associated TCR beta chains were more clonally expanded and had lower generation probabilities than equally common non-associated chains. A later genetic analysis reported fewer N-insertions in productive TCRs among donors in an Asian-associated ancestry cluster than the roughly 700-donor mean. When HLA alleles, especially DR and DQ, strongly co-occurred, attributing TCR associations to individual alleles was difficult. The study listed 150 to 200 TCR beta chains as associated with cytomegalovirus. A few of the identified cytomegalovirus-associated TCR beta chains were confirmed in vitro to be specific for cytomegalovirus antigens. In a later genetic analysis, a missense DCLRE1C variant was associated with V-gene and J-gene trimming of TCR beta chains, and the association was replicated in an independent cohort. A cluster of highly shared sequence variants was judged likely to represent a technical artifact of the sequencing pipeline. The classifier was reported to diagnose cytomegalovirus status with high specificity and sensitivity in both the original and validation cohorts. Because counts were too low, seventeen rarely observed V segments, including chromosome 9 orphons, were left out of the earlier analysis of about 620 of the donors.

The cohort was made up of around 720 healthy bone marrow donors. All cohort members were sampled while nominally healthy, although unrecorded immune exposures were likely present. The donor tested CMV seropositive, placing the donor among the 289 seropositive members of the cohort. A peripheral blood sample was collected from each donor, and TCR beta sequencing was performed on peripheral blood mononuclear cells. The Qiagen DNeasy Blood Extraction Kit was used to extract genomic DNA from the blood cell samples. The CDR3 runs 16 amino acids, cysteine and phenylalanine included. Just the 48-base CDR3 DNA is kept, in frame starting at base 1. Trimming leaves V shorter by 6 bases and J shorter by 2 bases, with the junction holding 11 bases beyond the gene matches. According to the germline V gene, CDR1 reads MDHEN and CDR2 reads SYDVKM. Library creation used the immunoSEQ multiplex PCR assay. For the multiplex PCR, a mixture combining 60 forward primers for TCR Vbeta segments and 13 reverse primers for TCR Jbeta segments was used. A multiplex PCR assay on genomic DNA amplified the CDR3 region of rearranged TCR beta genes. On the Illumina HiSeq System, the amplified TCR beta libraries were sequenced as 87-base-pair reads. On the authors' methods: A later analysis counted approximately 76 million unique TCR beta chains across the 640 or so repertoires, and 9 million to 14 million of these chains were shared by at least two donors. Raw reads were error-corrected and collapsed into unique sequences by a nearest-neighbor algorithm in which closely related sequences were merged to remove PCR and sequencing errors. Alignment of CDR3 sequences to IMGT reference sequences was used to assign V, D and J gene segments. For a sequence to be retained, at least a six-nucleotide match to both a V gene segment and a J gene segment was required. Rearrangements were called productive when the CDR3 lacked stop codons and stayed in frame with V and J; all others were non-productive. CDR3 was defined by IMGT convention, running from the second conserved V-encoded cysteine to the conserved J-encoded phenylalanine. In an earlier analysis of more than 550 of the donors, sequences lacking an unambiguous match to a single V gene segment were excluded. An earlier analysis of almost 600 of the donors classified V segments as functional when productive rearrangements were above 56.7% and as segregating when the standard deviation between donors was above 5%. A statistical classification framework was built to diagnose cytomegalovirus status from the catalog of TCR beta chain sequences. A later analysis assigned V and J genes by comparing TCR nucleotide sequences with IMGT/GENE-DB human TR gene sequences. Using the TCRdist pipeline, a later analysis assigned CDR3 sequences along with most-parsimonious VDJ recombination scenarios. In a later analysis, each TCR beta chain was defined by its CDR3 amino acid sequence together with its V-gene family, and reads without a unique V-gene family were excluded. A later analysis removed 600 or so highly shared, low-generation-probability nucleotide sequences to deal with suspected cross-contamination and a sequencing artifact. A later analysis calculated a clonal expansion index for each public chain from normalized within-repertoire ranks of inferred template counts. In a later analysis, generation probabilities were computed with a VDJ recombination model fitted to out-of-frame rearrangements, and the resulting probabilities were checked against IGoR. A later analysis scored TCR-TCR, TCR-HLA and TCR-CMV co-occurrence with hypergeometric tests, applying a repertoire-size bias correction to TCR pairs. A later analysis estimated false discovery rates by permuting HLA or CMV assignments 20 times. A later analysis grouped co-occurring TCRs with DBSCAN, adding TCRdist sequence similarity when clustering within HLA-allele-positive subsets. For co-occurrence clustering, repertoires with fewer than 30,000 or more than 120,000 public chains were excluded, along with roughly 5 repertoires with anomalous nucleotide sharing. TCRdb stores this immuneACCESS table with in-frame sequences only. Part of the clones is absent; in the studies checked, under half of the shortfall reflects unresolved V genes, and no reason is known for the rest. V, J and clone size derive from that table, while D and trimming were established from the DNA sequence. This sample's listing comprises some 130,000 clones. The ten top clones hold 1.5% to 2% of the sample.

Sequencing used PBMCs. This TCR derives from a middle-aged woman in good health and CMV-seropositive. This chain joins TRBV28 to TRBJ2-7; 9 central bases correspond to TRBD1. The base sequence is TGTGCCAGCAGGGGGACAGGGTTGTACCAGGCCTACGAGCAGTACTTC. Translated, this is CASRGTGLYQAYEQYF.